The clone carrying this T cell receptor (beta chain) was counted only a few times. Its antigen is undetermined. After expansion with viral peptide pools in the ViraFEST assay, antigen-specific CD4+ T cells were sequenced. Subsequent to 10 days of culture, CD4+ T cells were isolated. Every participant took two doses of the BNT162b2 or mRNA-1273 vaccine. Absence of prior SARS-CoV-2 infection characterized the vaccine recipients, who showed negative nucleocapsid antibodies. The culture medium for 2 million or so PBMC per well included 10 IU/ml IL-2 and about 9.9 ug/ml peptides. Sequencing used immunoSEQ multiplex PCR; TCRdb keeps in-frame clones, though not all of them. The data contain about 46,000 clones, around 70% of them singletons. This sample stems from a study of vaccination effects on CD4 cells after COVID-19. Findings and caveats of the study: Late post-vaccination, clones induced by infection and those induced by vaccine underwent marked clonal contraction.

The sequence was obtained from a human donor who received a COVID-19 vaccine. The sequences come from CD4+ T cells from PBMCs cultured with HCoV-OC43 spike peptides, collected after COVID-19 vaccination. The subset is: HCoV-OC43 spike overlapping peptide pool stimulation.

CDR3 bases: TGTGCCAGCAGCCCCGGACAAAACTCTGGAAACACCATATATTTT. Its protein is CASSPGQNSGNTIYF. This chain uses TRBV7-2 with TRBJ1-3; the D gene is possibly TRBD1 (5 bases). Germline CDR1 is SGHTA and CDR2 is FQGNSA. The V end was cut by 5 bases, the J end by 0 bases, with 11 bases between. The CDR3 sequence is 15 residues long.